Below are 9 T cell receptor beta chains sequenced from a single sample in a study of T cell changes during pregnancy in multiple sclerosis. Generated by immunoSEQ multiplex PCR, the TCRdb table keeps only in-frame clones and is missing some. The sample holds about 58,000 clones, under 95% seen once. Sequenced material: CD4+ T cells from peripheral blood mononuclear cells, taken after pregnancy. The source is a female donor in good health, enrolled as a control in a pregnancy study.

The chain has TRBV15 and TRBJ2-3; 8 bases align to TRBD2. Germline V lookup: CDR1 LNHNV, CDR2 YYDKDF (reference sequence). The CDR3 runs 17 residues. Trimming at V came to 0 bases and at J to 1 base, leaving 6 bases not matched to a gene. The DNA of the CDR3 is TGTGCCACCAGCAGAGATCGGGGGGGGGCAGGCACAGATACGCAGTATTTT. Protein sequence: CATSRDRGGAGTDTQYF.

V gene TRBV7-3 combines with J gene TRBJ1-3; 9 nucleotides match TRBD1. Germline CDR1 SGHTA, CDR2 FQGTGA. This CDR3 is built from 16 residues. Trimming cost V 5 bases and J 6 bases; bases outside gene matches: 11. The CDR3 is CASSIPGQGGENTIYF. The CDR3 bases are TGTGCCAGCAGCATACCGGGACAGGGTGGAGAAAACACCATATATTTT.

V and J are TRBV11-1 and TRBJ2-2; the match to TRBD1 covers 12 bases. The trim removed 4 bases at V and 7 bases at J, leaving 13 bases unmatched. Germline CDR1 reads SGHAT; CDR2 reads FQDESV (reference sequence). This CDR3 contains 18 residues. CDR3 in DNA: TGTGCCAGCAGCTCCAGGGACAGGGGGCTAATGTTAGGCGGGGAGCTGTTTTTT. Translation: CASSSRDRGLMLGGELFF.

The genes are TRBV7-2 and TRBJ1-2; 7 bases align to TRBD1. This CDR3 region has 16 residues. Germline V CDR1 and CDR2: SGHTA, FQGNSA. The V segment lost 6 bases and the J segment 2 bases; nucleotides outside the gene matches: 12. CDR3: CASRGQGGKLNYGYTF. The CDR3 nucleotides read TGTGCCAGCAGAGGGCAGGGGGGCAAATTAAACTATGGCTACACCTTC.

The V gene is TRBV7-8, the J gene TRBJ2-2, with 13 bases fitting TRBD2. V shed 0 bases and J 4 bases; nucleotides not matched to a gene: 11. CDR3 length: 20 amino acids. The germline gives CDR1 SGHVS, CDR2 FQNEAQ. The chain's CDR3 is CASSLAKTSGGPQSTGELFF. CDR3 sequence (DNA): TGTGCCAGCAGCTTAGCTAAGACTAGCGGGGGGCCCCAAAGCACCGGGGAGCTGTTTTTT.

This chain joins TRBV5-4 and TRBJ2-3, with 7 nucleotides matching TRBD2. The CDR3 spans 17 residues. CDR1 is SGHNT and CDR2 is YYREEE in the germline V gene (reference sequence). V lost 3 bases to trimming and J lost 2 bases; unmatched junction nucleotides: 12. CDR3 in DNA: TGTGCCAGCAGCTCCTTAGTGACGGGGGGTTTCACAGATACGCAGTATTTT. Translated: CASSSLVTGGFTDTQYF.

The chain recombines TRBV5-6 with TRBJ1-3; D not resolved. V lost 4 bases and J lost 4, with 15 bases in between. Germline CDR1 is SGHDT and CDR2 is YYEEEE. The CDR3 consists of 15 residues. CDR3: CASSPTGGLGNTIYF. CDR3 sequence (DNA): TGTGCCAGCAGCCCGACGGGCGGACTAGGAAACACCATATATTTT.

This clone was seen once. This sequence joins TRBV10-3 and TRBJ1-1; TRBD1 matches at 8 bases. The germline CDR1 and CDR2 sequences are ENHRY and SYGVKD. The CDR3 extends over 15 amino acids. With 7 bases clipped from V and 3 bases from J, the junction kept 10 bases outside the gene matches. The chain's CDR3 is CAITRTGRADTEAFF. The CDR3 DNA sequence: TGTGCCATCACCAGGACAGGGAGGGCGGACACTGAAGCTTTCTTT.

This chain joins TRBV7-8 and TRBJ1-1; TRBD1 aligns across 7 bases. This CDR3 has 15 residues. CDR1 is SGHVS, CDR2 FQNEAQ, per germline. The ends lost 1 base at V and 6 bases at J; junction bases unmatched: 8. In DNA, the CDR3 is TGTGCCAGCAGCTTAGTTGAATTCCAGGGGGCTGAAGCTTTCTTT. Translated: CASSLVEFQGAEAFF.